Given below is one T cell receptor beta chain in context. The data belong to a study of control samples from healthy donors and cancer patients. This CDR3 contains 16 residues. From germline, CDR1 is SGHDT and CDR2 YYEEEE. Trimming removed 4 bases at V and 2 bases at J, with 16 bases between. The data were produced by immunoSEQ multiplex PCR, yet TCRdb's version contains in-frame clones alone and is incomplete. This table holds about 52,000 clones, 85% to 95% found once. This sequence joins TRBV5-6 and TRBJ2-1, with TRBD2 as a possible D gene (5 bases). This receptor was taken from a man aged 30 to 45 in good health. The sample consisted of blood. The CDR3 is CASSGYSDGTYNEQFF. The DNA for the CDR3 is TGTGCCAGCAGCGGATATAGCGATGGGACCTACAATGAGCAGTTCTTC.